This T cell receptor beta chain was sequenced during a study of shared clonotypes between healthy human individuals. Study as a whole: With ages of 18 to 49, the donors were a couple of women and a few men.

As for this clone: What it binds is not known.

Original processing methods: Junction-only sequences without quality scores came from ImmunoSEQ, so filtering differed. TCRdb's copy holds only in-frame clones and misses some; the assay was immunoSEQ multiplex PCR. That table supplies the V and J calls and clone size; D and trimming were determined from the DNA. The sample includes around 330,000 clones, 74% of them seen just once. Findings and limits, study-wide: A handful of donors shared about 5% of their naive CD4 clonotypes. The study generally estimated greater richness for naive than memory subsets.

V was pared by 6 bases and J by 6 bases, with 12 bases of the junction left unmatched. Germline V gene data show CDR1 as LGHNA and CDR2 as YSLEER. The CDR3 is made up of 17 amino acids. The sequenced material came from memory CD4+ T cells sorted from blood. Subset meaning: CD45RA-negative fraction. This chain joins TRBV4-3 and TRBJ2-1; 12 bases fit TRBD2. This clonotype originated in a young man in good health. CDR3 DNA sequence: TGCGCCAGCAGTCTAGACGGGACTAGCGGGCCCTTCAATGAGCAGTTCTTC. Translating it yields CASSLDGTSGPFNEQFF.